These 2 T cell receptor beta chains were all obtained from the same sample, sequenced in a study of cytomegalovirus exposure and HLA in healthy donors. 13 Jbeta primers and 60 Vbeta primers were used for the PCR. Using immunoSEQ multiplex PCR, the repertoire was profiled, and TCRdb retains in-frame clones only, with some absent. The profile covers 210,000 or so clones, with roughly four fifths appearing a single time and more than 0.5% taken by the ten largest. Sequencing input: PBMCs. All receptors come from a woman in her 40s in good health and CMV-seronegative.

The sample holds one count of this clone. The chain joins TRBV15 to TRBJ1-3; the D is unclear. The V gene lost 0 bases and the J gene lost 3 bases, with 21 bases spanning the gap. Germline CDR1 and CDR2: LNHNV and YYDKDF (reference sequence). The CDR3 sequence is 19 residues long. This CDR3 is CATSRDQVWADTRGNTIYF. The CDR3 DNA reads TGTGCCACCAGCAGAGATCAGGTTTGGGCCGATACACGTGGAAACACCATATATTTT.

The chain is built from TRBV20-1 and TRBJ2-3, with D perhaps matching TRBD1 (6 bases). The CDR3 spans 11 residues. The V gene's germline CDR1 is DFQATT and CDR2 SNEGSKA (reference sequence). V shed 6 bases and J shed 6 bases, with 10 bases lying between them. CDR3 nucleotide sequence: TGCAGTGCCCCAGGGGACGATACGCAGTATTTT. Translated: CSAPGDDTQYF.